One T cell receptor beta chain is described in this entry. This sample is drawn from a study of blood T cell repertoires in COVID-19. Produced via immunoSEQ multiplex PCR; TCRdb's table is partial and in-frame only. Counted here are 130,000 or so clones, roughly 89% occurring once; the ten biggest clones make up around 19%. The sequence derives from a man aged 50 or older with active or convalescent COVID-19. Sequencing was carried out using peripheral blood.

CDR3 protein: CASSLVRRSEEQFF. The CDR3 coding sequence is TGTGCCAGCAGCTTAGTTCGGCGGAGCGAGGAGCAGTTCTTC. V and J are TRBV11-2 and TRBJ2-1; D uncertain. V was pared by 1 base and J by 10 bases, with 14 bases between. Germline CDR1 is SGHAT and CDR2 is FQNNGV. The CDR3 is 14 residues long.